The entry that follows covers one T cell receptor beta chain sequence. Antigen unknown. The data were produced by immunoSEQ multiplex PCR, yet TCRdb's version contains in-frame clones alone and is incomplete. The sample has 97,000 or so clones, roughly 89% seen once. The sample is drawn from a study of OX40 agonist ivuxolimab in advanced cancers. Findings and caveats of the study: By week 6 at 0.1 to 3.0 mg/kg, blood CD4+ and CD8+ T cells had expanded clonally. Normalized T-cell clonal expansion was also low in some nonresponders. Clonal expansion among partial responders at 0.1-3.0 mg/kg ranked near the lowest.

The germline CDR1 and CDR2 sequences are SEHNR and FQNEAQ (reference sequence). Trimming took 1 base from V and 2 from J, leaving 18 bases between them. The CDR3 spans 18 residues. The sequence was obtained from an adult with an advanced solid tumor such as melanoma, head and neck, liver or kidney cancer. This rearrangement joins TRBV7-9 to TRBJ2-1; no clear D. Specimen: CD4+ or CD8+ T cells sorted from blood, collected in a trial of the OX40 agonist ivuxolimab. The CDR3: CASSLDGGTWRAYNEQFF. CDR3 DNA: TGTGCCAGCAGCTTAGATGGTGGTACATGGAGAGCCTACAATGAGCAGTTCTTC.